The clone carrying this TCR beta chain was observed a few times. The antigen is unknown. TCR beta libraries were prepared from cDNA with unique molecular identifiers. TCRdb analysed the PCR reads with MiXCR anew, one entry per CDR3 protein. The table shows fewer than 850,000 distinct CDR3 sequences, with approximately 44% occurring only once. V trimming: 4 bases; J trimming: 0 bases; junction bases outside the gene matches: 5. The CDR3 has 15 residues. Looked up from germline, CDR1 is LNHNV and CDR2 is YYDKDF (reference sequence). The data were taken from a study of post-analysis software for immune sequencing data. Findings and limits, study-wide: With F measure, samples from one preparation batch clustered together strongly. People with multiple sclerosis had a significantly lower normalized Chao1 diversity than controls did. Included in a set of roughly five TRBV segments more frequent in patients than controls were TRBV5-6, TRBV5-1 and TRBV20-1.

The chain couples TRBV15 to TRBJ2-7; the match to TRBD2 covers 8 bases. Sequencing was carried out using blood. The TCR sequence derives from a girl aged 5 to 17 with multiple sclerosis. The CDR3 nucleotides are TGTGCCACCAGCAACTTTGGGACTAGCTCCTACGAGCAGTACTTC. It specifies CATSNFGTSSYEQYF.